The rows below give T cell receptor beta chains drawn from one sample of a study of regulatory T cells in long-lasting Graves disease. TCRdb fed the multiplex PCR reads into MiXCR, producing one record per CDR3 protein. The sample consists of about 470,000 distinct CDR3 sequences, roughly a fifth of them appearing once. This material consisted of peripheral blood mononuclear cells (PBMCs), taken when the disease was refractory, from a patient treated with antithyroid drugs. Receptors were obtained from a female donor with Graves disease. The CDR3 runs from the conserved cysteine through the conserved F or W. The order of the fields is J gene, clone size, V gene, D gene, CDR3 protein, CDR3 DNA. A D gene is named only where the DNA matches it firmly. Expanded clones get a size class; other rows say once, few or many, or leave the size out.

TRBJ2-7 few TRBV6-1 - CASTGRAHEQYF TGTGCCAGCACCGGCAGGGCCCACGAGCAGTACTTC
TRBJ2-7 - TRBV6-5 - CASSYGLSYEQYF TGTGCCAGCAGTTACGGACTGTCCTACGAGCAGTACTTC
TRBJ2-7 many TRBV27 TRBD1 CASSRQGVTYEQYF TGTGCCAGCAGTCGACAGGGGGTCACCTACGAGCAGTACTTC
TRBJ1-6 many TRBV5-1 - CASSLEGDNSPLHF TGCGCCAGCAGCTTGGAGGGTGACAATTCACCCCTCCACTTT
TRBJ2-5 few TRBV11-1 - CASSLGLQGQETQYF TGTGCCAGCAGCTTAGGGTTGCAGGGCCAAGAGACCCAGTACTTC
TRBJ1-2 many TRBV5-1 - CASSLGQQARGYTF TGCGCCAGCAGCTTGGGACAGCAGGCAAGGGGCTACACCTTC
TRBJ2-5 many TRBV12-3/TRBV12-4 TRBD2 CASRGWRGGGETQYF TGTGCCAGCAGGGGCTGGCGGGGGGGCGGAGAGACCCAGTACTTC
TRBJ2-7 few TRBV5-6 - CASRKGGGSRYEQYF TGTGCCAGCAGGAAGGGGGGCGGGAGTAGATACGAGCAGTACTTC
TRBJ1-5 few TRBV19 - CASSIVGGEPQHF TGTGCCAGTAGTATAGTTGGAGGGGAGCCCCAGCATTTT
TRBJ1-2 many TRBV27 TRBD1 CASSFNQGGAGNYGYTF TGTGCCAGCAGTTTCAATCAAGGGGGCGCGGGGAACTATGGCTACACCTTC
TRBJ2-7 many TRBV6-2/TRBV6-3 TRBD1 CASSYGRQGYEQYF TGTGCCAGCAGTTACGGGAGACAGGGATACGAGCAGTACTTC
TRBJ2-7 - TRBV4-3 - CASSQAAGLSYEQYF TGCGCCAGCAGCCAGGCCGCGGGGCTTTCCTACGAGCAGTACTTC
TRBJ1-4 many TRBV28 - CASVEGLAPEKLFF TGTGCCAGCGTTGAGGGCCTGGCTCCTGAAAAACTGTTTTTT
TRBJ2-7 many TRBV7-2 TRBD1 CASSFQGQVIYEQYF TGTGCCAGCAGCTTCCAGGGACAGGTTATCTACGAGCAGTACTTC
TRBJ2-5 - TRBV3-1 - CASSQEWEETQYF TGTGCCAGCAGCCAGGAGTGGGAAGAGACCCAGTACTTC
TRBJ2-3 - TRBV19 - CASSTRPGTDTQYF TGTGCCAGTAGTACCCGTCCAGGGACAGATACGCAGTATTTT
TRBJ2-5 many TRBV7-9 - CASSLEQGPQETQYF TGTGCCAGCAGCTTAGAACAGGGTCCACAAGAGACCCAGTACTTC
TRBJ1-2 - TRBV20-1 - CSGEANYGYTF TGCAGTGGAGAAGCTAACTATGGCTACACCTTC
TRBJ2-7 many TRBV28 - CASSPRDKVSYEQYF TGTGCCAGCAGCCCCCGGGACAAAGTGTCGTACGAGCAGTACTTC
TRBJ2-7 few TRBV19 - CASSTEDSGKQYF TGTGCCAGTAGTACAGAAGACAGTGGAAAGCAGTACTTC
TRBJ1-5 few TRBV30 - CAWSVGNQPQHF TGTGCCTGGAGTGTTGGTAATCAGCCCCAGCATTTT
TRBJ1-2 many TRBV2 - CASSEGGGLNAYGYTF TGTGCCAGCAGTGAAGGGGGGGGACTCAATGCCTATGGCTACACCTTC
TRBJ2-4 - TRBV20-1 TRBD2 CSARPRLAGGPLTKNIQYF TGCAGTGCTAGACCCCGACTAGCGGGAGGGCCGCTTACCAAAAACATTCAGTACTTC
TRBJ1-2 many TRBV29-1 TRBD1 CSVQQGNDGYTF TGCAGCGTCCAACAGGGGAATGATGGCTACACCTTC
TRBJ1-1 few TRBV20-1 - CSAHPPGGVVTEAFF TGCAGTGCCCACCCCCCGGGGGGGGTTGTCACTGAAGCTTTCTTT
TRBJ2-2 - TRBV2 TRBD2 CASSEGTSGNTGELFF TGTGCCAGCAGTGAAGGGACTAGCGGAAACACCGGGGAGCTGTTTTTT
TRBJ1-2 - TRBV12-3/TRBV12-4 TRBD1 CASSLRQGSYGYTF TGTGCCAGCAGTTTACGACAGGGGAGCTATGGCTACACCTTC
TRBJ2-7 few TRBV25-1 - CASSEVGGDDEQYF TGTGCCAGCAGTGAGGTGGGCGGGGACGACGAGCAGTACTTC
TRBJ2-7 - TRBV20-1 TRBD1 CSATFRDRGHEQYF TGCAGTGCAACCTTCCGGGACAGGGGGCACGAGCAGTACTTC
TRBJ2-7 few TRBV3-1 - CASSQEGKAYEQYF TGTGCCAGCAGCCAAGAGGGAAAGGCCTACGAGCAGTACTTC
TRBJ1-2 many TRBV28 - CASSLGVEQYYGYTF TGTGCCAGCAGTTTAGGGGTCGAACAGTACTATGGCTACACCTTC
TRBJ1-2 - TRBV18 - CASSPGTFLNYGYTF TGTGCCAGCTCACCAGGGACATTTTTAAACTATGGCTACACCTTC
TRBJ1-2 many TRBV2 TRBD1 CASRRDSYGYTF TGTGCCAGCAGGAGGGACAGCTATGGCTACACCTTC
TRBJ2-7 many TRBV9 TRBD1 CASSVGQNSYEQYF TGTGCCAGCAGCGTGGGACAGAACTCCTACGAGCAGTACTTC
TRBJ2-1 few TRBV6-2/TRBV6-3 TRBD2 CASSASGTTYNEQFF TGTGCCAGCAGCGCTAGCGGTACAACCTACAATGAGCAGTTCTTC
TRBJ2-2 - TRBV7-3 - CASSLNPSSLANTGELFF TGTGCCAGCAGCTTAAACCCCAGCAGCCTCGCGAACACCGGGGAGCTGTTTTTT
TRBJ2-4 many TRBV7-2 TRBD2 CASSLPVPGLAGGPLAKNIQYF TGTGCCAGCAGCTTACCTGTCCCGGGACTAGCGGGAGGGCCCCTAGCCAAAAACATTCAGTACTTC